This T cell receptor (beta chain) was recorded in a study of circulating and synovial CD4+ cells in juvenile arthritis. Some clones are missing from TCRdb's copy, which holds only in-frame ones; the method was immunoSEQ multiplex PCR. The sample lists fewer than 35,000 clones; roughly 96% were seen once. The sequenced sample was CD4+ T cells from blood. The clonotype comes from a human donor with juvenile idiopathic arthritis.

CDR3 bases: TGTGCCAGCAGCTCTCAGGGATTGGGAGAGACCCAGTACTTC. Translating gives CASSSQGLGETQYF. The chain links TRBV11-3 to TRBJ2-5; D is possibly TRBD1 (5 bases). V gave up 4 bases and J gave up 4 bases, with 13 bases separating them. Germline V gives CDR1 SGHNT, CDR2 YENEEA. This CDR3 has 14 amino acids.